This TCR beta chain emerged from a study of chemoradiotherapy in HPV16-positive cancers. Study observations and caveats: HPV-specific T cells were functionally defined from only a couple of HPV16-positive patients.

Comments on this clone: The antigen is unknown.

Repertoires were generated with immunoSEQ multiplex PCR, while TCRdb's copy carries only in-frame clones and drops some. Of roughly 29,000 clones detected, approximately 91% appear once; the ten largest clones hold roughly 21%. Repertoires were sampled repeatedly during chemoradiotherapy. The source is a human donor with HPV-associated anogenital cancer. The specimen comprised blood, sampled from a patient who underwent chemoradiotherapy.

DNA of the CDR3: TGTGCCAGCAGCTTAGAACCCACCGGGGAGCTGTTTTTT. Protein: CASSLEPTGELFF. The chain couples TRBV7-9 to TRBJ2-2; D gene uncertain. The CDR3 is 13 residues long. Trimming removed 1 base from V and 4 bases from J, with 4 bases in between. Germline values: CDR1 SEHNR, CDR2 FQNEAQ (reference sequence). The full variable domain, completed using reference TRBV7-9 and TRBJ2-2, is DTGVSQNPRHKITKRGQNVTFRCDPISEHNRLYWYRQTLGQGPEFLTYFQNEAQLEKSRLLSDRFSAERPKGSFSTLEIQRTEQGDSAMYLCASSLEPTGELFFGEGSRLTVL.